A single sample is the source of the 22 T cell receptor beta chains below, sequenced in a study of T cell responses to AZD1222 COVID-19 vaccine. Sequencing was performed with immunoSEQ multiplex PCR; in TCRdb, only in-frame clones are kept and a portion is missing. The table lists 90,000 to 130,000 clones, about 87% of them singletons, with around 15% in the top ten. Sequenced here: peripheral blood, sampled 28 days after the second AZD1222 dose. The receptors were sampled from an adult who received the AZD1222 COVID-19 vaccine.

The V gene is TRBV2, the J gene TRBJ2-3; 10 bases align to TRBD2. This CDR3 has 15 residues. The V segment lost 5 bases and the J segment 8 bases; nucleotides outside the gene matches: 10. Germline CDR1 is SNHLY and CDR2 is FYNNEI. CDR3: CASSSSGGARVTQYF. The CDR3 coding sequence is TGTGCCAGCAGTTCCAGCGGGGGGGCTCGGGTTACGCAGTATTTT.

V gene TRBV6-2 or TRBV6-3 combines with J gene TRBJ1-3; D is undetermined. V lost 1 base to trimming and J lost 2 bases, with 6 bases between them. This CDR3 is built from 14 residues. Germline values: CDR1 MNHEY, CDR2 SVGEGT. The CDR3 region is CASSYLQTGNTIYF. CDR3 sequence (DNA): TGTGCCAGCAGTTACTTACAGACTGGAAACACCATATATTTT.

The genes are TRBV6-5 and TRBJ2-1; 7 nucleotides agree with TRBD1. V was pared by 6 bases and J by 12 bases, with 11 bases of the junction left unmatched. The CDR3 spans 13 residues. Germline V lookup: CDR1 MNHEY, CDR2 SVGAGI. In DNA form, the CDR3 reads TGTGCCAGCAGCAAGGGACAGTTAAGTACGCAGTTCTTC. Protein: CASSKGQLSTQFF.

CDR3 residues: CASSVVASGEGATTGELFF. For the CDR3, the DNA is TGTGCCAGCAGCGTAGTGGCTTCCGGGGAGGGGGCGACCACCGGGGAGCTGTTTTTT. This chain connects TRBV9 to TRBJ2-2, with D perhaps matching TRBD1 or TRBD2 (7 bases each). This CDR3 comprises 19 residues. Germline-derived CDR1 and CDR2 are SGDLS and YYNGEE. Trimming took off 0 bases at V and 4 bases at J, with 22 bases between the two ends.

This sequence joins TRBV10-2 and TRBJ2-2; 8 nucleotides match TRBD2. Germline V CDR1 and CDR2: WSHSY, SAAADI. This CDR3 is 14 amino acids long. J gave up 7 bases and V 5 bases, and 6 bases lay outside the gene matches. The CDR3 region has the DNA TGCGCCAGCAGTTGGGCCGGGAGGGGCGGGGAGCTGTTTTTT. Translating gives CASSWAGRGGELFF.

The chain carries TRBV7-9 and TRBJ2-7, with D possibly being TRBD1 (6 bases). The CDR3 extends over 14 amino acids. Germline V gene data show CDR1 as SEHNR and CDR2 as FQNEAQ (reference sequence). The V gene lost 5 bases and the J gene lost 1 base, with 12 bases spanning the gap. The CDR3 bases are TGTGCCAGCAGCCACCGGGACAATTCCTACGAGCAGTACTTC. This sequence encodes CASSHRDNSYEQYF.

Here the CDR3 DNA reads TGCGCCAGCAGGCCATCGGGACTAGCGGGGCTCACAGATACGCAGTATTTT. Protein sequence: CASRPSGLAGLTDTQYF. The genes are TRBV5-1 and TRBJ2-3, with TRBD2 identical over 13 bases. Germline-derived CDR1 and CDR2 are SGHRS and YFSETQ. The CDR3 is 17 amino acids. After removal of 5 bases from V and 2 bases from J, the junction contained 8 bases not matched to a gene.

This clone was detected a few times. The chain is built from TRBV4-1 and TRBJ1-6; D is unclear. The CDR3 totals 15 residues. The ends were cut back, 0 bases at V and 9 bases at J, with 12 bases in the middle. The germline V gene encodes CDR1 MGHRA and CDR2 YSYEKL. The CDR3 region is CASSQEERRGSPLHF. In DNA form, the CDR3 reads TGCGCCAGCAGCCAAGAGGAACGTAGAGGTTCACCCCTCCACTTT.

V and J are TRBV6-1 and TRBJ2-3; the D gene is possibly TRBD1 (5 bases). Trimming removed 3 bases from V and 6 bases from J, with 22 bases in between. This CDR3 contains 17 residues. Germline CDR1 MNHNS, CDR2 SASEGT. The CDR3 DNA reads as TGTGCCAGCAGTGATACCCCCGGTGGGGCCCGTATGGATACGCAGTATTTT. Its translation: CASSDTPGGARMDTQYF.

The chain uses TRBV30 and TRBJ1-5; no clear D gene. Germline V lookup: CDR1 GTSNPN, CDR2 SVGIG (reference sequence). Trimming pared 3 bases from V and 1 base from J, leaving 16 bases between. This CDR3 is 16 amino acids long. The CDR3 sequence is CAWSTGGWGSNQPQHF. CDR3 DNA sequence: TGTGCCTGGAGCACCGGAGGGTGGGGAAGCAATCAGCCCCAGCATTTT.

There are many counts of this clone. This chain uses TRBV12-3 or TRBV12-4 with TRBJ1-1, with 8 bases that match TRBD1. With V trimmed by 6 bases and J by 4 bases, 4 bases remained unmatched. CDR3 length equals 13 residues. The CDR3 DNA reads as TGTGCCAGCAGCACAACAGGGGGCACTGAAGCTTTCTTT. Its translation is CASSTTGGTEAFF.

The genes are TRBV5-1 and TRBJ2-7; D uncertain. Per the germline V gene, CDR1 is SGHRS and CDR2 is YFSETQ. The CDR3 covers 14 residues. The V end was cut by 0 bases, the J end by 5 bases, with 12 bases between. CDR3 DNA sequence: TGCGCCAGCAGCTTGGGGTGGGGTGTGAACGAGCAGTACTTC. Its protein is CASSLGWGVNEQYF. The full variable domain, its missing parts supplied by reference TRBV5-1 and TRBJ2-7, is KAGVTQTPRYLIKTRGQQVTLSCSPISGHRSVSWYQQTPGQGLQFLFEYFSETQRNKGNFPGRFSGRQFSNSRSEMNVSTLELGDSALYLCASSLGWGVNEQYFGPGTRLTVT.

This clone was counted a single time. The V and J genes are TRBV12-3 or TRBV12-4 and TRBJ1-2, with 8 bases that match TRBD1. CDR3 size: 13 residues. Trimming cost V 5 bases and J 8 bases; bases outside gene matches: 7. The CDR3 region is CASSTTGGGGYTF. The CDR3, as DNA: TGTGCCAGCAGTACAACAGGGGGGGGAGGCTACACCTTC.

The chain links TRBV6-6 to TRBJ2-2; possible D gene TRBD2, 5 bases. The germline V gene encodes CDR1 MNHNY and CDR2 SVGAGI (reference sequence). V was pared by 5 bases and J by 8 bases, with 9 bases between. The CDR3 length is 12 residues. The CDR3 DNA reads as TGTGCCAGCAGTGCGACGGGAGGGGAGCTGTTTTTT. The encoded protein is CASSATGGELFF.

The chain joins TRBV5-1 to TRBJ1-3; D may be TRBD1 (5 bases). V was pared by 4 bases and J by 3 bases, with 17 bases between. Looked up from germline, CDR1 is SGHRS and CDR2 is YFSETQ. The CDR3 totals 16 residues. The DNA of the CDR3 is TGCGCCAGCAGCCCGCATCTGGGTAGGGGTGGAAACACCATATATTTT. Translated, it gives CASSPHLGRGGNTIYF.

The CDR3 DNA reads as TGCGCCAGCAGCCAACAGACTAGTGGGACTGAAGCTTTCTTT. It specifies CASSQQTSGTEAFF. The V and J genes are TRBV5-1 and TRBJ1-1, with D hard to call. Germline-derived CDR1 and CDR2 are SGHRS and YFSETQ. The CDR3 covers 14 residues. V was cut by 4 bases and J by 5 bases, with 15 bases left in between.

The sample holds a few counts of this clone. V is TRBV4-1 and J is TRBJ2-3; no clear D. CDR3 length equals 16 residues. The V gene's germline CDR1 is MGHRA and CDR2 YSYEKL. The V gene lost 5 bases and the J gene lost 2 bases, with 17 bases spanning the gap. The chain's CDR3 is CASSGVGFLFTDTQYF. Here the CDR3 DNA reads TGCGCCAGCAGCGGGGTGGGCTTCCTGTTCACAGATACGCAGTATTTT.

Regarding this clone: This same CDR3 is encoded by further DNA sequences in the sample. V usage is TRBV28 and J usage is TRBJ1-2; D remains ambiguous. Between the trimmed V and J ends, which lost 2 bases and 2 bases, there was a span of 3 bases. The germline gives CDR1 MDHEN, CDR2 SYDVKM. This CDR3 contains 12 residues. In DNA, the CDR3 is TGTGCCAGCAGTTTACGGAACTATGGCTACACCTTC. It specifies CASSLRNYGYTF.

V is TRBV11-2 and J is TRBJ2-3, with D hard to call. V dropped 5 bases and J dropped 2 bases, with 14 bases sitting between them. This CDR3 region has 15 residues. CDR1 and CDR2 from the germline V gene are SGHAT and FQNNGV. The CDR3 spells CASSATSRPTDTQYF. DNA of the CDR3: TGTGCCAGCAGCGCCACGAGTCGACCCACAGATACGCAGTATTTT.

This clone has only one observation. CDR3 coding DNA: TGCGCCAGCAGCCAATACCTCGCACCCTTGCACACTGAAGCTTTCTTT. This sequence encodes CASSQYLAPLHTEAFF. This rearrangement joins TRBV4-1 to TRBJ1-1, with unresolved D. CDR1 is MGHRA and CDR2 is YSYEKL in the germline V gene. This CDR3 has 16 residues. V lost 2 bases to trimming and J lost 3 bases, with 16 bases between them.

This chain joins TRBV11-2 and TRBJ1-4, with 8 positions matching TRBD1. V shed 4 bases, J shed 1 base, and the junction held 2 bases outside the gene matches. The CDR3 contains 15 residues. Germline values: CDR1 SGHAT, CDR2 FQNNGV. CDR3 nucleotide sequence: TGTGCCAGCAGCTCGGACAGGGTAACTAATGAAAAACTGTTTTTT. Protein sequence: CASSSDRVTNEKLFF.

The chain employs TRBV7-9 and TRBJ1-1; D is ambiguous. Trimming cost V 2 bases and J 0 bases, with 7 bases left between them. The CDR3 has 14 residues. The germline gives CDR1 SEHNR, CDR2 FQNEAQ (reference sequence). The CDR3 nucleotides read TGTGCCAGCAGCTTAATGAGCCTGAACACTGAAGCTTTCTTT. It codes for CASSLMSLNTEAFF.